A selection of T cell receptor beta chains follows, all from one sample in a study of shared clonotypes between healthy human individuals. Repertoires were generated with immunoSEQ multiplex PCR, while TCRdb's copy carries only in-frame clones and drops some. The table lists 750,000 to 1,000,000 clones, more than 85% of them singletons. Sequencing input: naive CD8+ T cells sorted from blood. The origin of the receptors is a young man in good health. CDR3s include the opening cysteine and the closing phenylalanine or tryptophan. A D gene is named only where the DNA matches it firmly. Not all rows give a size; the values are once, few, many and, for expanded clones, a class.

abundance	d_gene	v_gene	j_gene	CDR3nt	CDR3aa
NA	NA	TRBV5-6	TRBJ2-3	TGTGCCAGCAGCCTCGTGGCACGGACGGATACGCAGTATTTT	CASSLVARTDTQYF
NA	NA	TRBV29-1	TRBJ2-6	TGCAGCGCCACAGTCATCGGGGCCAACGTCCTGACTTTC	CSATVIGANVLTF
NA	NA	TRBV10-3	TRBJ2-7	TGTGCCATCAGTGACGGGCCCCTTAGGGGCTCCTACGAGCAGTACTTC	CAISDGPLRGSYEQYF
NA	NA	TRBV5-1	TRBJ2-5	TGCGCCAGTCGGACGGACAACCAAGAGACCCAGTACTTC	CASRTDNQETQYF
NA	NA	TRBV18	TRBJ2-4	TGTGCCAGCTCATCGGACCCGTCAGGGGACAAAAACATTCAGTACTTC	CASSSDPSGDKNIQYF
NA	NA	TRBV7-9	TRBJ2-1	TGTGCCAGCAGCTCCGCAGGGTCCGGTGAGCAGTTCTTC	CASSSAGSGEQFF
NA	NA	TRBV10-2	TRBJ2-5	TGCGCCAGCACCCAGGGTAAAGAGACCCAGTACTTC	CASTQGKETQYF
NA	NA	TRBV7-9	TRBJ1-2	TGTGCCAGCAGCTCAACCCTCAGGGTGGACTATGGCTACACCTTC	CASSSTLRVDYGYTF
NA	TRBD2	TRBV5-1	TRBJ2-7	TGCGCCAGCAGCCCCGGGACTAGCGGGAGCGTTTTAGAGCAGTACTTC	CASSPGTSGSVLEQYF
NA	NA	TRBV6-1	TRBJ2-1	TGTGCCAGCAGTGTTCGGGCTAGCGTCCATGAGCAGTTCTTC	CASSVRASVHEQFF
NA	NA	TRBV30	TRBJ2-1	TGTGCCTGGCGAGTGATGTCCCGGAGTGAGCAGTTCTTC	CAWRVMSRSEQFF
NA	NA	TRBV6-6	TRBJ2-3	TGTGCCAGCAGTTATCACGCAGATACGCAGTATTTT	CASSYHADTQYF
NA	NA	TRBV27	TRBJ2-1	TGTGCCAGCAGGATTACAGGGTTCTATGAGCAGTTCTTC	CASRITGFYEQFF
NA	NA	TRBV5-1	TRBJ2-5	TGCGCCAGCAGCTCAAAAAATGGACAAAAAGAGACCCAGTACTTC	CASSSKNGQKETQYF
NA	NA	TRBV6-5	TRBJ2-3	TGTGCCAGCAGTTACGGTGCCAGCACAGATACGCAGTATTTT	CASSYGASTDTQYF
NA	NA	TRBV6-6	TRBJ1-1	TGTGCCAGCAGTTGGACAGCTGTTGTTGGCACTGAAGCTTTCTTT	CASSWTAVVGTEAFF
NA	NA	TRBV9	TRBJ1-1	TGTGCCAGCAGCGTAGCCGCGAACACTGAAGCTTTCTTT	CASSVAANTEAFF
NA	NA	TRBV7-9	TRBJ2-5	TGTGCCAGCAGCTCCGAACCATTAGGGAAGACCCAGTACTTC	CASSSEPLGKTQYF
NA	TRBD2	TRBV5-1	TRBJ2-2	TGCGCCAGCAGCCCAAACCCAAGAACTAGCGGATCAAAAGGGCCCGGGGAGCTGTTTTTT	CASSPNPRTSGSKGPGELFF
NA	TRBD2	TRBV28	TRBJ2-7	TGTGCCAGCAGTTCCCCCCTAGCGGGACCCTCCTACGAGCAGTACTTC	CASSSPLAGPSYEQYF
NA	NA	TRBV7-9	TRBJ1-1	TGTGCCAGCAGCTCTACAGGGATTTTGGGCACTGAAGCTTTCTTT	CASSSTGILGTEAFF
NA	NA	TRBV7-6	TRBJ2-7	TGTGCCAGCAGCGGAACGGGACTTTGGTACGAGCAGTACTTC	CASSGTGLWYEQYF
NA	NA	TRBV27	TRBJ2-3	TGTGCCAGCGGCCCGACGCCAGATACGCAGTATTTT	CASGPTPDTQYF
NA	TRBD1	TRBV6-5	TRBJ1-3	TGTGCCAGCAGTAACAGGGGACCTGGAAACACCATATATTTT	CASSNRGPGNTIYF
NA	TRBD1	TRBV10-2	TRBJ2-7	TGCGCCAGCTGGACAGGGGGCGGGGAGCAGTACTTC	CASWTGGGEQYF
NA	NA	TRBV6-1	TRBJ1-5	TGTGCCAGCACAGAGGGGTATAGCAATCAGCCCCAGCATTTT	CASTEGYSNQPQHF
NA	TRBD1	TRBV7-2	TRBJ2-3	TGTGCCAGCAGCCGATACAGGGGACGGGGCACAGATACGCAGTATTTT	CASSRYRGRGTDTQYF
NA	NA	TRBV19	TRBJ2-3	TGTGCCAGTTCCACCCAAAGCACAGATACGCAGTATTTT	CASSTQSTDTQYF
NA	TRBD2	TRBV9	TRBJ2-3	TGTGCCAGCACCCCCTTTAGGGAGGGTGCGACAGATACGCAGTATTTT	CASTPFREGATDTQYF
NA	TRBD2	TRBV5-1	TRBJ2-1	TGCGCCAGCAGCTTGACTAGCGTTGGAATCTCCTACAATGAGCAGTTCTTC	CASSLTSVGISYNEQFF
NA	NA	TRBV7-9	TRBJ1-2	TGTGCCAGCAGCTTGGACAGCTCTGGCTACACCTTC	CASSLDSSGYTF
NA	NA	TRBV5-6	TRBJ1-2	TGTGCCAGCAGCTTGCGCGGGAACTATGGCTACACCTTC	CASSLRGNYGYTF
NA	NA	TRBV27	TRBJ2-1	TGTGCCAGCAGTCCGCTATCAGGGGCGTCTGAGCAGTTCTTC	CASSPLSGASEQFF
few	NA	TRBV14	TRBJ1-2	TGTGCCAGCTCCGGGACCGCGAACTATGGCTACACCTTC	CASSGTANYGYTF
NA	NA	TRBV6-1	TRBJ2-7	TGTGCCAGCAGTCAGGGTTTTATCGCGTCCTACGAGCAGTACTTC	CASSQGFIASYEQYF
NA	NA	TRBV5-5	TRBJ2-2	TGTGCCAGCAGCTTGTATAACCCTGGGCTTACCGGGGAGCTGTTTTTT	CASSLYNPGLTGELFF
NA	TRBD2	TRBV7-6	TRBJ2-3	TGTGCCAGCAGTCTAGCGGGAGTCGGAGATACGCAGTATTTT	CASSLAGVGDTQYF
once	NA	TRBV7-3	TRBJ2-2	TGTGCCAGCAGCCCTGACAGTAACACCGGGGAGCTGTTTTTT	CASSPDSNTGELFF
NA	TRBD2	TRBV7-2	TRBJ2-5	TGTGCCAGCAGCCCTAACGGGAGGGGGGAAGAGACCCAGTACTTC	CASSPNGRGEETQYF
NA	NA	TRBV27	TRBJ1-5	TGTGCCAGCAGTTTGTTTGGCAGGGCTGATCAGCCCCAGCATTTT	CASSLFGRADQPQHF
NA	NA	TRBV5-1	TRBJ1-1	TGCGCCAGCCGAAAGGGACGAGGGCCCGACACTGAAGCTTTCTTT	CASRKGRGPDTEAFF
NA	NA	TRBV27	TRBJ2-4	TGTGCCAGCAGTTTTCTGGGGGCCAAAAACATTCAGTACTTC	CASSFLGAKNIQYF
NA	NA	TRBV28	TRBJ2-7	TGTGCCAGCAGTTTACGGGGCATTGCCTACGAGCAGTACTTC	CASSLRGIAYEQYF
NA	TRBD1	TRBV14	TRBJ1-2	TGTGCCAGCAGCCAAGTTGTCAGGGGGCGCGGAGTTTCGTATGGCTACACCTTC	CASSQVVRGRGVSYGYTF
NA	TRBD2	TRBV6-5	TRBJ2-3	TGTGCCAGTAGCGGGAGTTGGTCAGATACGCAGTATTTT	CASSGSWSDTQYF
once	TRBD1	TRBV7-9	TRBJ2-1	TGTGCCAGCAGTCCAGACAGGGGCAGTTACAATGAGCAGTTCTTC	CASSPDRGSYNEQFF
once	TRBD1	TRBV11-3	TRBJ2-3	TGTGCCAGCAGCTTAGATCGTGGACAGGCCCTGGATACGCAGTATTTT	CASSLDRGQALDTQYF
NA	NA	TRBV6-1	TRBJ2-7	TGTGCCAGCGGAGAGGGAGCACCCTACGAGCAGTACTTC	CASGEGAPYEQYF
NA	NA	TRBV19	TRBJ2-7	TGTGCCAGTAGTAAGGACAGCTACGAGCAGTACTTC	CASSKDSYEQYF
NA	NA	TRBV27	TRBJ2-7	TGTGCCAGCAGCCCCGCGGGGTTCACCTACGAGCAGTACTTC	CASSPAGFTYEQYF
NA	NA	TRBV28	TRBJ2-1	TGTGCCAGCGGAGACAATGAGCAGTTCTTC	CASGDNEQFF
NA	NA	TRBV6-5	TRBJ2-3	TGTGCCAGCAGCTCAAAGGGGGTCACAGATACGCAGTATTTT	CASSSKGVTDTQYF